A single sample gave rise to the 2 T cell receptor beta chains below, sequenced in a study of monozygotic twins with inflammatory bowel disease (dated by TCRdb to the late 2010s). The method behind the library was 5' RACE. Instrument used: Illumina HiSeq 2500. TCRdb reanalyzed the reads, keeping one entry per CDR3 protein sequence and omitting DNA. The sample table includes roughly 150,000 distinct CDR3 sequences. Of the sample, roughly 3% is held by the ten largest clones. The sample taken for sequencing was blood. All receptors derive from a human donor with ulcerative colitis or Crohn's disease, or a healthy co-twin of an affected twin (not recorded which).

V usage is TRBV7-9 and J usage is TRBJ2-5; TCRdb designates TRBD1, a call that cannot be tested without DNA. The length of the CDR3 is 15 residues. Germline CDR1 reads SEHNR; CDR2 reads FQNEAQ (reference sequence). The CDR3 region is CTSSPGAGAGETQYF.

V and J are TRBV27 and TRBJ2-7; TCRdb gives TRBD1 as the D gene, but with no DNA this cannot be confirmed. This CDR3 has 16 amino acids. CDR1 is MNHEY and CDR2 is SMNVEV in the germline V gene (reference sequence). The CDR3 reads CASSLAPGTGIYEQYF.